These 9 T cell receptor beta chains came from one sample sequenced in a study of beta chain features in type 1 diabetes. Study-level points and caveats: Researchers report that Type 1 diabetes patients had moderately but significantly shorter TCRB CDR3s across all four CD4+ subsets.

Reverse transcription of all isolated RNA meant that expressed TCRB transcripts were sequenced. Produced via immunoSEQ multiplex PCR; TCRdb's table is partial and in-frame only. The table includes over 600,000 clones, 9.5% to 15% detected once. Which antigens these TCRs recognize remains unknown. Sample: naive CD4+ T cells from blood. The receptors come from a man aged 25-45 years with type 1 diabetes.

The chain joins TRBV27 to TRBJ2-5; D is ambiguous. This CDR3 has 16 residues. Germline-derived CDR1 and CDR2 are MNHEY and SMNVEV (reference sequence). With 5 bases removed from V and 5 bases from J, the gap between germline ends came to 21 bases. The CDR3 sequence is CASSAKPSRLRETQYF. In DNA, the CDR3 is TGTGCCAGCAGTGCCAAACCCTCGAGGCTTCGGGAGACCCAGTACTTC.

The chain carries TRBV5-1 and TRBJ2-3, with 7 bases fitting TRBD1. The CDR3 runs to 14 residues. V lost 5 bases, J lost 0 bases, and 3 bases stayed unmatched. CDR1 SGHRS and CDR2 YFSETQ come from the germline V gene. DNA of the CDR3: TGCGCCAGCAGGAGGGGACAGAGCACAGATACGCAGTATTTT. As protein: CASRRGQSTDTQYF.

CDR3 sequence (DNA): TGTGCCATCGAGACAGGGGAGAACACTGAAGCTTTCTTT. Translating it yields CAIETGENTEAFF. The chain couples TRBV10-3 to TRBJ1-1; the match to TRBD1 covers 8 bases. CDR3 length equals 13 residues. Germline V lookup: CDR1 ENHRY, CDR2 SYGVKD. V was pared by 8 bases and J by 1 base, with 3 bases of the junction left unmatched.

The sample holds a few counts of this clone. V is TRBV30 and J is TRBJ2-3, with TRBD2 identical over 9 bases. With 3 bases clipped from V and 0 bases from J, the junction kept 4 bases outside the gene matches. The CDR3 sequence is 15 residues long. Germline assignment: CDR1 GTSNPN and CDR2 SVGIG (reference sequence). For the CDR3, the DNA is TGTGCCTGGAGAAGCGGGGGGCGGAGCACAGATACGCAGTATTTT. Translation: CAWRSGGRSTDTQYF.

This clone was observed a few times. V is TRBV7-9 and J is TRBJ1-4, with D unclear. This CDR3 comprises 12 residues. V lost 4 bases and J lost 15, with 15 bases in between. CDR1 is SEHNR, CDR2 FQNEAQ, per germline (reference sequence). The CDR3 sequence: CASSSDPSRMFF. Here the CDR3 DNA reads TGTGCCAGCAGCTCGGACCCATCGCGAATGTTTTTT.

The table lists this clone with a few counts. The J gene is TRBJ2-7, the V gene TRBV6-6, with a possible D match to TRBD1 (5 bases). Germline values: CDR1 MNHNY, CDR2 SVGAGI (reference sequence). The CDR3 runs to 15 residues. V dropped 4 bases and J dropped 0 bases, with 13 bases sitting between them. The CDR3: CASSSPRQGSYEQYF. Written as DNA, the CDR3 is TGTGCCAGCAGTTCCCCTCGGCAGGGCTCCTACGAGCAGTACTTC.

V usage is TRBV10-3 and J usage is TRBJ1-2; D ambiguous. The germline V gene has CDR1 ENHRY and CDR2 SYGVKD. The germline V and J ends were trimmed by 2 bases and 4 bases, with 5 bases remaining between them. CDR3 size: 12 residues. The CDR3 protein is CAISENIYGYTF. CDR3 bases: TGTGCCATCAGTGAGAACATCTATGGCTACACCTTC.

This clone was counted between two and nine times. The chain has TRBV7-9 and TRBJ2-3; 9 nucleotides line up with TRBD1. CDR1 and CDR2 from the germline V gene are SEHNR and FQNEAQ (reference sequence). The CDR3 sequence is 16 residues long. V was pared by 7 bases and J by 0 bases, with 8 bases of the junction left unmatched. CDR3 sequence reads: CASTRTGDASTDTQYF. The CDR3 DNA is TGTGCCAGCACTCGGACAGGGGACGCTAGCACAGATACGCAGTATTTT.

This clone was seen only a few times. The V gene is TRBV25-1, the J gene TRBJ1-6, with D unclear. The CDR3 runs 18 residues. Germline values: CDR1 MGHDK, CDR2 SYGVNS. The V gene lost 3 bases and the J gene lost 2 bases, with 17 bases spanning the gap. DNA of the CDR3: TGTGCCAGCAGTGACAACCCGGCGGGTTCGGCCTATAATTCACCCCTCCACTTT. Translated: CASSDNPAGSAYNSPLHF.